The clone carrying this T cell receptor (beta chain) was observed many times. Antigen unknown. The data stem from a study of response to subunit inactivated influenza vaccine. Points from the study as a whole: It was suggested by the authors that few new T cells are recruited by each seasonal influenza vaccination.

TCRdb redid the calling of the RT-PCR reads with MiXCR, one entry per CDR3 protein. The repertoire holds 200,000 to 300,000 distinct CDR3 sequences, with 12% as singletons. Sample: non-naive T cells sorted from PBMCs, taken 14 to 15 days before vaccination. The sequence was obtained from a man between 45 and 60 years old who received an inactivated influenza vaccine.

The CDR3 nucleotides are TGCAGTGCTAGAGATTTCGGCCGATTCTCCTACAATGAGCAGTTCTTC. This codes for CSARDFGRFSYNEQFF. The chain links TRBV20-1 to TRBJ2-1, with no clear D. Trimming cost V 0 bases and J 0 bases, with 12 bases left between them. There are 16 residues in the CDR3. Germline-derived CDR1 and CDR2 are DFQATT and SNEGSKA (reference sequence).